This TCR beta chain appears in the sequencing data of a study of T cell responses to AZD1222 COVID-19 vaccine. The method was immunoSEQ multiplex PCR; TCRdb's version includes in-frame clones alone and lacks a portion of them. This sample has 180,000 or so clones, with roughly 92% found just once. The sample consisted of peripheral blood, taken on day 0 of AZD1222 vaccination. This TCR derives from an adult in good health.

The DNA of the CDR3 is TGTGCCAGCAGCCCCAATTGGGGCGGACAAGAGACCCAGTACTTC. Amino acid sequence: CASSPNWGGQETQYF. The chain has TRBV7-6 and TRBJ2-5, with D tentatively TRBD1 (5 bases). Germline V lookup: CDR1 SGHVS, CDR2 FNYEAQ. The length of the CDR3 is 15 residues. Deletions cut 5 bases from V and 2 bases from J, with 15 bases between.